One and the same sample provided the 7 T cell receptor beta chains below, sequenced in a study of vaccination and CD4 T cells after COVID-19. Noted treatment: approximately nine-day PBMC culture with coronavirus spike peptide pools or control peptides (ViraFEST assay). The unexposed donor's CD4+ T cells were collected before the COVID-19 pandemic (2011-2018). With the Oncomine TCR Beta short-read assay, DNA from cultured CD4+ T cells was sequenced. Each CDR3 protein is one row after TCRdb ran MiXCR on the PCR reads. The top ten hold under 35% of the sample, which has approximately 7,000 distinct CDR3 sequences, 41% seen once. What these receptors recognize is not known. Sequencing was done on a sample of CD4+ T cells from blood, cultured in vitro. Receptors were obtained from a human donor in good health.

V and J are TRBV7-2 and TRBJ2-7, with D possibly being TRBD1 (5 bases). The CDR3 contains 14 residues. The V end lost 1 base, the J end lost 4 bases, and 11 bases lay between the germline ends. Germline V gene sequence: CDR1 SGHTA, CDR2 FQGNSA. CDR3 sequence: CASSLGSRVYEQYF. The CDR3 DNA reads as TGTGCCAGCAGCTTAGGTTCCAGGGTATACGAGCAGTACTTC.

The DNA of the CDR3 is TGTGCCAGCAGCGGGGGGGCCACAGATACGCAGTATTTT. Amino acid sequence: CASSGGATDTQYF. The chain couples TRBV6-4 to TRBJ2-3; 8 nucleotides match TRBD2. The germline gives CDR1 MRHNA, CDR2 SNTAGT. This CDR3 spans 13 amino acids. The junction had 1 base not matched to a gene; V was cut back by 6 bases and J by 2 bases.

The sample holds a few counts of this clonotype. This sequence joins TRBV7-9 and TRBJ1-5; TRBD1 aligns across 7 bases. The CDR3 loop spans 17 amino acids. J lost 4 bases, V lost 5 bases, and 14 bases had no gene match. Germline V gene data show CDR1 as SEHNR and CDR2 as FQNEAQ (reference sequence). CDR3 residues: CASSPPATTGQNQPQHF. In DNA, the CDR3 is TGTGCCAGCAGCCCGCCCGCTACGACAGGGCAGAATCAGCCCCAGCATTTT.

The chain uses TRBV20-1 and TRBJ1-5; 8 positions agree with TRBD1. There are 14 residues in the CDR3. The germline V gene has CDR1 DFQATT and CDR2 SNEGSKA (reference sequence). The V segment lost 6 bases and the J segment 4 bases; nucleotides outside the gene matches: 8. CDR3 nucleotide sequence: TGCAGTGCAGGACAGGGCCTTCGGAATCAGCCCCAGCATTTT. Its protein product is CSAGQGLRNQPQHF.

This clonotype was counted only a few times. The rearrangement joins TRBV2 to TRBJ2-4, with D tentatively TRBD2 (7 bases). Trimming cost V 4 bases and J 5 bases, with 18 bases left between them. The CDR3 covers 16 residues. Per germline, CDR1 SNHLY and CDR2 FYNNEI. The CDR3 DNA follows: TGTGCCAGCAGTGTTGAAGGGGGAGGGGTGGAAAACATTCAGTACTTC. It yields the protein CASSVEGGGVENIQYF.

The V call is TRBV6-2 or TRBV6-3, the J call TRBJ1-1, with 9 bases identical to TRBD1. CDR1 is MNHEY, CDR2 SVGEGT, per germline. The J segment lost 4 bases and the V segment lost 4 bases, leaving 16 bases of the junction unmatched. The CDR3 loop spans 18 amino acids. The CDR3 coding sequence is TGTGCCAGCAGTTTAACCGGGACAGGGAAAGGATGGAGCACTGAAGCTTTCTTT. It translates to CASSLTGTGKGWSTEAFF.

The chain couples TRBV5-1 to TRBJ1-2, with 7 bases fitting TRBD1. CDR3 length: 15 amino acids. The V gene end was trimmed by 0 bases and the J gene end by 3 bases; junction bases not matched to a gene: 5. The V gene's germline CDR1 is SGHRS and CDR2 YFSETQ. The DNA for the CDR3 is TGCGCCAGCAGCTTGGCCATAGGACAGGACTATGGCTACACCTTC. It codes for CASSLAIGQDYGYTF.